This T cell receptor beta chain was identified during a study of blood T cell repertoires in COVID-19. Turning to the study itself: From T cells, B-cell-depleted T cells, or PBMCs came the material, which was cDNA or gDNA.

Original methodology: The assay estimated nucleated cells by amplifying reference gene primers. Clones were sequenced by immunoSEQ multiplex PCR, and TCRdb holds only the in-frame ones, with some missing. That table is the source of V, J and clone size, and D and trimming were worked out from the DNA. The top ten clones hold around 17% of a sample with 130,000 or so clones, over 65% of them seen once. This CDR3 contains 15 residues. The sequencing input was peripheral blood. The TCR comes from a man in his fifties with acute or convalescent COVID-19. V and J are TRBV21-1 and TRBJ2-7; the table's TRBD1 call for D was not verified on the DNA. TRBV21-1 is shown as a pseudogene. DNA of the CDR3: TGTGCCAGCAGCTATCAAACCGGGACACACCACGAGCAGTACGTC. Its protein product is CASSYQTGTHHEQYV.